The next 25 T cell receptor beta chains were all read from a single sample in a study of cytomegalovirus exposure and HLA in healthy donors. Generated by immunoSEQ multiplex PCR, the TCRdb table keeps only in-frame clones and is missing some. Counted here are about 220,000 clones, 85% to 95% occurring once; the ten biggest clones make up roughly 1%. Sequencing used PBMCs. These receptors were collected from a woman aged 18-29 years in good health and CMV-seronegative.

The gene calls are TRBV9 and TRBJ2-1; the D gene is possibly TRBD2 (6 bases). The V gene's germline CDR1 is SGDLS and CDR2 YYNGEE. The CDR3 covers 16 residues. Trimming took off 0 bases at V and 2 bases at J, with 12 bases between the two ends. CDR3 in amino acids: CASSVAGVGAYNEQFF. As DNA, the CDR3 is TGTGCCAGCAGCGTAGCGGGGGTGGGGGCCTACAATGAGCAGTTCTTC.

The chain links TRBV9 to TRBJ1-6, with D possibly being TRBD1 (5 bases). The CDR3 has 19 residues. Germline V gene lookup returns CDR1 SGDLS and CDR2 YYNGEE. V lost 1 base to trimming and J lost 5 bases, with 22 bases between them. The CDR3 DNA reads as TGTGCCAGCAGCGTACACCCTCTGACAGCCCCAGTCGATAATTCACCCCTCCACTTT. Translated: CASSVHPLTAPVDNSPLHF.

V gene TRBV7-9 combines with J gene TRBJ1-1; weak D call: TRBD1 (5 bases). This CDR3 is 14 amino acids long. The V end lost 0 bases, the J end lost 9 bases, and 14 bases lay between the germline ends. Germline V lookup: CDR1 SEHNR, CDR2 FQNEAQ (reference sequence). The CDR3 sequence is CASSLADSRTKAFF. Here the CDR3 DNA reads TGTGCCAGCAGCTTAGCCGACAGCCGTACCAAAGCTTTCTTT.

The chain recombines TRBV11-1 with TRBJ2-5; 8 bases fit TRBD2. After removal of 1 base from V and 7 bases from J, the junction contained 11 bases not matched to a gene. The germline V gene encodes CDR1 SGHAT and CDR2 FQDESV (reference sequence). The CDR3 runs 16 residues. DNA of the CDR3: TGTGCCAGCAGCTTAGGCAGGAGCGGGAGTTTCGGGACCCAGTACTTC. It translates to CASSLGRSGSFGTQYF.

The V call is TRBV15, the J call TRBJ2-1, with D unclear. The V gene lost 0 bases and the J gene lost 7 bases, with 7 bases spanning the gap. Germline CDR1 reads LNHNV; CDR2 reads YYDKDF (reference sequence). This CDR3 has 13 amino acids. CDR3 sequence: CATSRDYVNEQFF. The CDR3 DNA sequence: TGTGCCACCAGCAGAGATTATGTGAATGAGCAGTTCTTC.

The J gene is TRBJ2-7, the V gene TRBV11-3, with 11 bases matching TRBD1. Germline lookup yields CDR1 SGHNT and CDR2 YENEEA. This CDR3 spans 14 amino acids. V lost 3 bases and J lost 2; bases outside the gene matches: 0. CDR3 in DNA: TGTGCCAGCAGCTTGGGACAGGGGGCCTACGAGCAGTACTTC. This encodes CASSLGQGAYEQYF.

The CDR3 nucleotides read TGCGCCAGCAGCTTGGCGGGTTGGGGGCGGCGCGAGCAGTACTTC. Its translation: CASSLAGWGRREQYF. This chain uses TRBV5-1 with TRBJ2-7, with a weak D call TRBD1 (6 bases). This CDR3 is built from 15 residues. Trimming shortened V by 0 bases and J by 6 bases, and 16 bases separated the two germline ends. Germline V gives CDR1 SGHRS, CDR2 YFSETQ.

This chain joins TRBV30 and TRBJ2-1; tentative D call: TRBD2 (6 bases). The length of the CDR3 is 16 residues. Germline V gives CDR1 GTSNPN, CDR2 SVGIG (reference sequence). V was pared by 1 base and J by 1 base, with 14 bases between. The CDR3 region is CAWSAPPSASYNEQFF. The CDR3 DNA is TGTGCCTGGAGTGCCCCCCCTAGCGCTTCCTACAATGAGCAGTTCTTC.

The chain carries TRBV30 and TRBJ2-7; TRBD2 agrees at 11 bases. Looked up from germline, CDR1 is GTSNPN and CDR2 is SVGIG (reference sequence). V was clipped by 1 base and J by 3 bases; unmatched bases: 5. This CDR3 comprises 15 residues. The CDR3 spells CAWSGTSGRIYEQYF. The CDR3 region has the DNA TGTGCCTGGAGTGGCACTAGCGGGAGAATCTACGAGCAGTACTTC.

This sequence joins TRBV9 and TRBJ1-1; the match to TRBD1 covers 7 bases. The CDR3 extends over 15 amino acids. Germline V gene lookup returns CDR1 SGDLS and CDR2 YYNGEE. V lost 4 bases, J lost 1 base, and 7 bases stayed unmatched. CDR3 sequence reads: CASSYSDRENTEAFF. Written as DNA, the CDR3 is TGTGCCAGCAGCTATTCCGACAGGGAGAACACTGAAGCTTTCTTT.

This chain joins TRBV5-1 and TRBJ2-1; 8 bases are a match to TRBD2. The trim removed 4 bases at V and 9 bases at J, leaving 9 bases unmatched. This CDR3 region has 14 residues. CDR1 is SGHRS, CDR2 YFSETQ, per germline. CDR3 sequence: CASSPTSGPPEQFF. The CDR3 DNA is TGCGCCAGCAGCCCTACTAGCGGCCCGCCTGAGCAGTTCTTC.

This clone has a single count. This chain uses TRBV5-4 with TRBJ2-1; the D gene is possibly TRBD1 (6 bases). The CDR3 runs 15 residues. Per germline, CDR1 SGHNT and CDR2 YYREEE (reference sequence). V shed 0 bases and J shed 4 bases, with 11 bases lying between them. The CDR3 spells CASSLVGAGYNEQFF. In DNA, the CDR3 is TGTGCCAGCAGCTTGGTGGGGGCTGGGTACAATGAGCAGTTCTTC.

The rearrangement joins TRBV10-2 to TRBJ1-1; D gene unclear. The V gene lost 8 bases and the J gene lost 5 bases, with 12 bases spanning the gap. Germline V gene lookup returns CDR1 WSHSY and CDR2 SAAADI. The CDR3 runs 12 residues. CDR3 DNA sequence: TGCGCCAGCTCGGTTTGGGCGACTGAAGCTTTCTTT. As protein: CASSVWATEAFF.

J is TRBJ2-7 and V is TRBV5-4; 9 bases fit TRBD1. Germline-derived CDR1 and CDR2 are SGHNT and YYREEE (reference sequence). J lost 2 bases, V lost 5 bases, and 5 bases had no gene match. The CDR3 extends over 14 amino acids. CDR3 nucleotides: TGTGCCAGCAGTTCTCGGGACAGGGCCTACGAGCAGTACTTC. It encodes CASSSRDRAYEQYF.

The chain carries TRBV6-5 and TRBJ2-7; 7 nucleotides line up with TRBD1. Trimming took 10 bases from V and 7 from J; bases not matched to a gene: 7. Germline CDR1 MNHEY, CDR2 SVGAGI. This CDR3 has 11 residues. DNA for the CDR3: TGTGCCACCACAGGGGTTGGGGAGCAGTACTTC. Translated: CATTGVGEQYF.

The V and J genes are TRBV27 and TRBJ1-2, with 7 bases identical to TRBD1. CDR1 is MNHEY, CDR2 SMNVEV, per germline (reference sequence). The CDR3 loop spans 14 amino acids. Germline trimming cut 5 bases from V and 5 bases from J; bases unmatched to any gene: 8. In DNA, the CDR3 is TGTGCCAGCAGTCCCTCCCCGACAGGGTATGGCTACACCTTC. This translates into CASSPSPTGYGYTF.

This rearrangement joins TRBV27 to TRBJ2-1; 15 nucleotides match TRBD2. The CDR3 loop spans 14 amino acids. With V trimmed by 7 bases and J by 9 bases, 4 bases remained unmatched. Germline V CDR1 and CDR2: MNHEY, SMNVEV (reference sequence). The CDR3 bases are TGTGCCAGCACTCTGGGACTAGCGGGAGGTGAGCAGTTCTTC. This sequence encodes CASTLGLAGGEQFF.

V and J are TRBV10-3 and TRBJ1-2; D perhaps matches TRBD1 (6 bases). The CDR3 has 18 residues. V lost 5 bases and J 4 bases, leaving 26 bases between the germline ends. Per the germline V gene, CDR1 is ENHRY and CDR2 is SYGVKD. As DNA, the CDR3 is TGTGCCATCAGTCCACAAAGCATTGGTGAGACAGGCGGCTATGGCTACACCTTC. It codes for CAISPQSIGETGGYGYTF.

The chain is built from TRBV19 and TRBJ2-1; no clear D. The CDR3 length is 16 residues. Trimming removed 7 bases at V and 5 bases at J, with 21 bases between. Germline V CDR1 and CDR2: LNHDA, SQIVND (reference sequence). The CDR3 protein is CASTSGTRSFHNEQFF. For the CDR3, the DNA is TGTGCCAGTACCTCCGGAACCCGGAGTTTCCACAATGAGCAGTTCTTC.

Notes on this clone: The germline gene is not matched at one end of the junction; a read error may be the cause. The chain recombines TRBV2 with TRBJ2-1; D is perhaps TRBD2 (6 bases). This CDR3 is 15 amino acids long. Germline V gene data show CDR1 as SNHLY and CDR2 as FYNNEI. CDR3 protein: CAGREVSGSYWEQFF. CDR3 sequence (DNA): TGTGCCGGCAGGGAGGTTTCCGGGAGTTATTGGGAGCAGTTCTTC.

The genes are TRBV30 and TRBJ2-7; TRBD1 agrees at 7 bases. V lost 5 bases and J lost 3; bases outside the gene matches: 4. Germline lookup yields CDR1 GTSNPN and CDR2 SVGIG (reference sequence). The CDR3 is 12 amino acids. The CDR3 DNA reads as TGTGCCTGGGGCAGGGGGATCTACGAGCAGTACTTC. It yields the protein CAWGRGIYEQYF. Drawing the rest from reference TRBV30 and TRBJ2-7, the complete variable domain is SQTIHQWPATLVQPVGSPLSLECTVEGTSNPNLYWYRQAAGRGLQLLFYSVGIGQISSEVPQNLSASRPQDRQFILSSKKLLLSDSGFYLCAWGRGIYEQYFGPGTRLTVT.

The chain couples TRBV5-1 to TRBJ1-1; D gene ambiguous. Looked up from germline, CDR1 is SGHRS and CDR2 is YFSETQ. The CDR3 runs 14 residues. Trimming left V 0 bases short and J 1 base short, with 7 bases between. The CDR3 DNA sequence: TGCGCCAGCAGCTTGGAGACACGGAACACTGAAGCTTTCTTT. Translating gives CASSLETRNTEAFF.

The gene calls are TRBV6-5 and TRBJ2-7, with D possibly matching TRBD1 (6 bases). Germline V CDR1 and CDR2: MNHEY, SVGAGI. The CDR3 spans 14 residues. Between the trimmed V and J ends, which lost 5 bases and 0 bases, there was a span of 11 bases. CDR3 in amino acids: CASSRTGSSYEQYF. The CDR3 DNA follows: TGTGCCAGCAGTCGAACAGGGAGCTCCTACGAGCAGTACTTC.

This clone appeared a single time. The genes are TRBV10-2 and TRBJ1-1; TRBD1 aligns across 7 bases. CDR1 WSHSY and CDR2 SAAADI come from the germline V gene. The CDR3 covers 17 residues. Trimming removed 6 bases from V and 1 base from J; junction bases left unmatched: 14. DNA for the CDR3: TGCGCCAGCAGGCCACTACTACGACAGGGCCAGAACACTGAAGCTTTCTTT. Translated: CASRPLLRQGQNTEAFF.

This chain links TRBV30 with TRBJ2-7; perhaps TRBD2 as D (6 bases). Looked up from germline, CDR1 is GTSNPN and CDR2 is SVGIG (reference sequence). The V end was cut by 8 bases, the J end by 2 bases, with 19 bases between. The length of the CDR3 is 14 residues. The DNA of the CDR3 is TGTGCCAGGGACTCACCCCGTACCCCCTACGAGCAGTACTTC. The encoded protein is CARDSPRTPYEQYF. The full variable domain, rest sourced from reference TRBV30 and TRBJ2-7, is SQTIHQWPATLVQPVGSPLSLECTVEGTSNPNLYWYRQAAGRGLQLLFYSVGIGQISSEVPQNLSASRPQDRQFILSSKKLLLSDSGFYLCARDSPRTPYEQYFGPGTRLTVT.